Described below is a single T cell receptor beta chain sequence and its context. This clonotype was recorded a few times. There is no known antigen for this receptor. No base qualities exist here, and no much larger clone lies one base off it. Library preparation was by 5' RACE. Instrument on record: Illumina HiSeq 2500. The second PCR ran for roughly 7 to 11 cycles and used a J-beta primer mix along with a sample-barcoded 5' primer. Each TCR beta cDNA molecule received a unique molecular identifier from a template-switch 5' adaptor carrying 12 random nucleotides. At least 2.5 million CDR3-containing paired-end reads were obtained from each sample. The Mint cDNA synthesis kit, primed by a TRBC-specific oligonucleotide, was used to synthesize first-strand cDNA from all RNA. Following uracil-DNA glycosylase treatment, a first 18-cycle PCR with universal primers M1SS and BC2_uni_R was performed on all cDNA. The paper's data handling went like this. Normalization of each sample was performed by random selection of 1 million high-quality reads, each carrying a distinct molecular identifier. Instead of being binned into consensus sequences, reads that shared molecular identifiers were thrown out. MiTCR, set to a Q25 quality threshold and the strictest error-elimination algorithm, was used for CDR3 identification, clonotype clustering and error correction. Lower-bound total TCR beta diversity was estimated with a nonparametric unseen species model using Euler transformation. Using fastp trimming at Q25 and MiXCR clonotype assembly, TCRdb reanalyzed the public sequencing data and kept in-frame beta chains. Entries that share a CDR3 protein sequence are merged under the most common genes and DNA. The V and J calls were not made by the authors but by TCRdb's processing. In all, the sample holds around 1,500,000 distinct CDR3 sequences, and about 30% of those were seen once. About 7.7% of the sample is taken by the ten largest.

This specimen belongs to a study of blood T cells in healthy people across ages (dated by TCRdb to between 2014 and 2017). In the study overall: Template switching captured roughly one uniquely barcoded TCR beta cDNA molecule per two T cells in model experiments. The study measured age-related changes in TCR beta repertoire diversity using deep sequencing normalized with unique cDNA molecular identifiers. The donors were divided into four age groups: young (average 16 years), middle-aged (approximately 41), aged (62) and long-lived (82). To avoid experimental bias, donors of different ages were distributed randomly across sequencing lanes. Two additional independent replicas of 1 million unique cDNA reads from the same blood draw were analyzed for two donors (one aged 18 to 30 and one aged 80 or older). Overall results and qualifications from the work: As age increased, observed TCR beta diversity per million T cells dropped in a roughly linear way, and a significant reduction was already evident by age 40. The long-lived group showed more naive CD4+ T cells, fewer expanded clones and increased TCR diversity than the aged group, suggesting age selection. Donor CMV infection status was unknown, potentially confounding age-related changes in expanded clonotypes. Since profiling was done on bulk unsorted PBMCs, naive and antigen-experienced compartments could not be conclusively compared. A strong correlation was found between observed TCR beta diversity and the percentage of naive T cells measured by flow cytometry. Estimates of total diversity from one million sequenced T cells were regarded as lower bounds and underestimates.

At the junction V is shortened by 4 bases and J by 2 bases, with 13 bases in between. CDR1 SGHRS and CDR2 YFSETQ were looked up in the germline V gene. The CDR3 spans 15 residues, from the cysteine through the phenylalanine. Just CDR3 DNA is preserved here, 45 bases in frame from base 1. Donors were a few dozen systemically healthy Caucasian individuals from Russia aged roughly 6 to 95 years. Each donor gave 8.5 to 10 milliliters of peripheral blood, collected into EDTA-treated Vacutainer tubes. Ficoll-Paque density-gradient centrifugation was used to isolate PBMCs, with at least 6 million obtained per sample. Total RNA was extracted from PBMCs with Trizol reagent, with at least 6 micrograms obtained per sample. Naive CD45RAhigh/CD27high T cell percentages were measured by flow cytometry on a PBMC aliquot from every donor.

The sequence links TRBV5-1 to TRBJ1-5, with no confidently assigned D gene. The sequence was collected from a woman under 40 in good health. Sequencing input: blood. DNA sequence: TGCGCCAGCAGCGTACGGGGAGATGGCAATCAGCCCCAGCATTTT. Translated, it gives CASSVRGDGNQPQHF.